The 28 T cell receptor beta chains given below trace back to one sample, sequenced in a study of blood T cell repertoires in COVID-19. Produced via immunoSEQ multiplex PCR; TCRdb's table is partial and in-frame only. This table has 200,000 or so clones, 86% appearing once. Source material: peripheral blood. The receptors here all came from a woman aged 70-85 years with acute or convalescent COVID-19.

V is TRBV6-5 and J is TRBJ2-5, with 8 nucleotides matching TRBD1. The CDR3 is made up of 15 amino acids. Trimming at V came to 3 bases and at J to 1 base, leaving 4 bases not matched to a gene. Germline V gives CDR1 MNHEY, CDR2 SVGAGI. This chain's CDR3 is CASSYLGTGQETQYF. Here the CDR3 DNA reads TGTGCCAGCAGTTATTTGGGGACAGGCCAAGAGACCCAGTACTTC.

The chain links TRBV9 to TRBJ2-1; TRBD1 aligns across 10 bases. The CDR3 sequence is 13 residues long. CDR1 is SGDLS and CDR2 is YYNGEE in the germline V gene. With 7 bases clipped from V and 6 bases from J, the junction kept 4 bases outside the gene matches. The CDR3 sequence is CASDRGLGNEQFF. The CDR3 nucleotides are TGTGCCAGCGACAGGGGGCTTGGCAATGAGCAGTTCTTC. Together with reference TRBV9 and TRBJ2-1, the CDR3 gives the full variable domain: DSGVTQTPKHLITATGQRVTLRCSPRSGDLSVYWYQQSLDQGLQFLIQYYNGEERAKGNILERFSAQQFPDLHSELNLSSLELGDSALYFCASDRGLGNEQFFGPGTRLTVL.

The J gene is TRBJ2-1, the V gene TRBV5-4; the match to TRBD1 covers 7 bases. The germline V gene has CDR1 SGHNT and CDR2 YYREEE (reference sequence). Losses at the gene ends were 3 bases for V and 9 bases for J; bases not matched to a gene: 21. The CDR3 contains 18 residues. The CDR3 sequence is CASSSSKKTGSLHGEQFF. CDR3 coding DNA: TGTGCCAGCAGCTCCTCCAAAAAGACAGGGAGCCTCCACGGTGAGCAGTTCTTC.

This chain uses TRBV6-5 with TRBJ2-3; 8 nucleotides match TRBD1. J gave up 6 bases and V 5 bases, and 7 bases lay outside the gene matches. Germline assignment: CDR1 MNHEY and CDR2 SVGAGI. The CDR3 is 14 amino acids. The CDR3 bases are TGTGCCAGCAGTCCCCGGGACAGGTTTGATACGCAGTATTTT. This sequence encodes CASSPRDRFDTQYF.

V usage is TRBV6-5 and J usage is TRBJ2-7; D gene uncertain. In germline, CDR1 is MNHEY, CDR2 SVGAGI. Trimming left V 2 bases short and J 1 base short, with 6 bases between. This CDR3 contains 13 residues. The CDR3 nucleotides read TGTGCCAGCAGTTACGGGCCATCCTACGAGCAGTACTTC. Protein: CASSYGPSYEQYF.

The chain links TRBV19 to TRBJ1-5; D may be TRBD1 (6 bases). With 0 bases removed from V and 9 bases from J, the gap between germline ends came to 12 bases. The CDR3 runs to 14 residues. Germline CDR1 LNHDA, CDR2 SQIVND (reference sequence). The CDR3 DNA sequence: TGTGCCAGTAGTATAGAACAGGGCCGGGGGCCCCAGCATTTT. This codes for CASSIEQGRGPQHF.

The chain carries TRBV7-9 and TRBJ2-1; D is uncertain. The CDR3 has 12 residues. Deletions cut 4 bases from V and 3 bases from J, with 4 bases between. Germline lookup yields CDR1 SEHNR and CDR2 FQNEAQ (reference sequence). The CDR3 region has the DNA TGTGCCAGCAGCTCGTACTACAATGAGCAGTTCTTC. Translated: CASSSYYNEQFF.

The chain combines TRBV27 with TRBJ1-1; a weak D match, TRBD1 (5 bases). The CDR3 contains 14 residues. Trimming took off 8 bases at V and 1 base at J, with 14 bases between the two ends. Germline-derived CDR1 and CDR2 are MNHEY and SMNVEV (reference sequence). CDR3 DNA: TGTGCCAGCCGTTCAGGGTGGGGGAACACTGAAGCTTTCTTT. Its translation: CASRSGWGNTEAFF.

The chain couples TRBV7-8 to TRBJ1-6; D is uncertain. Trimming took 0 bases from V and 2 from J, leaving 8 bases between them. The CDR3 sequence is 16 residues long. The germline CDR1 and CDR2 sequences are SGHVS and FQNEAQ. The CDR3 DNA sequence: TGTGCCAGCAGCTTAGCCGGGGAAACCTATAATTCACCCCTCCACTTT. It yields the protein CASSLAGETYNSPLHF.

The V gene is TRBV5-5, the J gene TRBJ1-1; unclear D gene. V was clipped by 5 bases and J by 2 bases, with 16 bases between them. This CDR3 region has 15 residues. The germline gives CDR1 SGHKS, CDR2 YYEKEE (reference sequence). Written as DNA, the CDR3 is TGTGCCAGCAGGGCTCCAACTCAGGATAACACTGAAGCTTTCTTT. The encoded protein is CASRAPTQDNTEAFF.

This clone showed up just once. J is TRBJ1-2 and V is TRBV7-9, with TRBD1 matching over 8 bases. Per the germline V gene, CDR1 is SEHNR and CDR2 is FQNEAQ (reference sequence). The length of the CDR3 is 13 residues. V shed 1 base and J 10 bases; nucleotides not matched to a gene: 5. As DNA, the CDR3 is TGTGCCAGCAGCTTAGTTGGGACAGGTGCCTACACCTTC. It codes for CASSLVGTGAYTF.

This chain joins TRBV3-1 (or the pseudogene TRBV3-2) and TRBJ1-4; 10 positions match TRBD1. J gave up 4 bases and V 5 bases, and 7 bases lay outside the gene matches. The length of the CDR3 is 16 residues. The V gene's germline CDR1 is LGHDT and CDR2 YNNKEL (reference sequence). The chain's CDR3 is CASSGMGTGDNEKLFF. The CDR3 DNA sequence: TGTGCCAGCAGCGGGATGGGGACAGGGGATAATGAAAAACTGTTTTTT.

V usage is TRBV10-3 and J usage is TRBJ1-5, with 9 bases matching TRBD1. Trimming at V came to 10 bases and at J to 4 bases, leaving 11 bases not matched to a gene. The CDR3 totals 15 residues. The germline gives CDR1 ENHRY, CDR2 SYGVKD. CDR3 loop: CATEPGTGINQPQHF. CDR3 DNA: TGTGCCACCGAGCCGGGGACAGGGATAAATCAGCCCCAGCATTTT.

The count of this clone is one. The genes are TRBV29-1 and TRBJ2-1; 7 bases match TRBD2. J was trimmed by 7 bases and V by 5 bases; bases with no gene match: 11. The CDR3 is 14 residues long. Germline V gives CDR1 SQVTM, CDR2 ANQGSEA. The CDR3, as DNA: TGCAGCGTTAACACGGCGGGAGTGACGAATGAGCAGTTCTTC. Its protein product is CSVNTAGVTNEQFF.

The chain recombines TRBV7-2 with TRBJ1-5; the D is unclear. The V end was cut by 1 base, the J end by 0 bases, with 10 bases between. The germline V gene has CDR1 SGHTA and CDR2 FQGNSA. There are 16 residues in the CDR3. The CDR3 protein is CASSLVPQNSNQPQHF. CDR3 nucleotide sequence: TGTGCCAGCAGCTTAGTCCCCCAGAATAGCAATCAGCCCCAGCATTTT.

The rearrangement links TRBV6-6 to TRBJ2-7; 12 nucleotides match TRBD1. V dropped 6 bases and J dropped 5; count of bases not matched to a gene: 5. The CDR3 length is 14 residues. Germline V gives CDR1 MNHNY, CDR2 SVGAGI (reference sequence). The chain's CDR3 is CASRKGQGADEQYF. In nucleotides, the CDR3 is TGTGCCAGCAGAAAGGGACAGGGGGCGGACGAGCAGTACTTC.

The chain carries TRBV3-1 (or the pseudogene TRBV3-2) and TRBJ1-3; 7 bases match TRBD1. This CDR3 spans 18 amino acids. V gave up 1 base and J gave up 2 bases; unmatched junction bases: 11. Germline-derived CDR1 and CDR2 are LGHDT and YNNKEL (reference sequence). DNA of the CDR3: TGTGCCAGCAGCCAAGCTCCAACTGGCAGGGGGACTGGAAACACCATATATTTT. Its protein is CASSQAPTGRGTGNTIYF.

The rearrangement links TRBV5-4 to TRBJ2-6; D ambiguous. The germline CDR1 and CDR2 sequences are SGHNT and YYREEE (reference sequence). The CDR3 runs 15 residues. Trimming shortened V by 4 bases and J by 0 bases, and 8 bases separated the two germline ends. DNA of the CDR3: TGTGCCAGCAGCGTCGACAACTCTGGGGCCAACGTCCTGACTTTC. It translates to CASSVDNSGANVLTF.

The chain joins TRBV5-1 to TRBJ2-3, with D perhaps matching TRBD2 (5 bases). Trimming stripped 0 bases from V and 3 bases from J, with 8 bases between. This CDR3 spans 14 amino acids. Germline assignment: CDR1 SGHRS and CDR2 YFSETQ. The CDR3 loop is CASSLGGLTDTQYF. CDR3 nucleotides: TGCGCCAGCAGCTTGGGAGGGTTAACAGATACGCAGTATTTT. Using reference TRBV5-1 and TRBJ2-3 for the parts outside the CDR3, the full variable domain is KAGVTQTPRYLIKTRGQQVTLSCSPISGHRSVSWYQQTPGQGLQFLFEYFSETQRNKGNFPGRFSGRQFSNSRSEMNVSTLELGDSALYLCASSLGGLTDTQYFGPGTRLTVL.

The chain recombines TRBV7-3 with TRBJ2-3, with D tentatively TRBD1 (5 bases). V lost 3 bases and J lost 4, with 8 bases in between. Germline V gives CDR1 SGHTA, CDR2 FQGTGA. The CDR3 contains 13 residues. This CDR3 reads CASSFPGSDTQYF. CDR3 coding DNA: TGTGCCAGCAGCTTCCCAGGGTCAGATACGCAGTATTTT.

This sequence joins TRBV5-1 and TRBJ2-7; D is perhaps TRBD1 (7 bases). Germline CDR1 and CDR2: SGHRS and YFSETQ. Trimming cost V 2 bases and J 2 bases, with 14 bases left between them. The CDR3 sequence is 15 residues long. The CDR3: CASSFSGGSPYEQYF. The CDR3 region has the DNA TGCGCCAGCAGCTTTTCAGGGGGGAGCCCCTACGAGCAGTACTTC.

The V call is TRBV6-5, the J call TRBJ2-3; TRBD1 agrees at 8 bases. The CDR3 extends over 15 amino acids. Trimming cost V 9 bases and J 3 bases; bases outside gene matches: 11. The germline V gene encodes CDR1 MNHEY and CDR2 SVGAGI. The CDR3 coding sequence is TGTGCCAGTTCGGGTGGACAGGGTAGGACAGATACGCAGTATTTT. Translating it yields CASSGGQGRTDTQYF.

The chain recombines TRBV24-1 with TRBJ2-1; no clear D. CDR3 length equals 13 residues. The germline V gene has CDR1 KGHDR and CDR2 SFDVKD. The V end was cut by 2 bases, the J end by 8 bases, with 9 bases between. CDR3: CATSDSASDEQFF. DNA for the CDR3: TGTGCCACCAGTGATTCCGCCTCGGATGAGCAGTTCTTC.

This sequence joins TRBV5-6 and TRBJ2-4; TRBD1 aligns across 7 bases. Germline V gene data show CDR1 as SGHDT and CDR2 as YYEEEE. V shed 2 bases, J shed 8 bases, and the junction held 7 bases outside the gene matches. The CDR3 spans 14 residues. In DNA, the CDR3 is TGTGCCAGCAGCTTTGGGCAGGGGGAATACATTCAGTACTTC. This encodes CASSFGQGEYIQYF.

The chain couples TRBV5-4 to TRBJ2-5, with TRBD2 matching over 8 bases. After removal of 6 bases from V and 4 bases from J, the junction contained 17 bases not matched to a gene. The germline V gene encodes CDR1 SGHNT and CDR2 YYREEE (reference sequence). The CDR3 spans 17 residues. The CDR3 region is CASTSFRGAGGGETQYF. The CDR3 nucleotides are TGTGCCAGCACCTCTTTCAGGGGCGCGGGAGGAGGAGAGACCCAGTACTTC.

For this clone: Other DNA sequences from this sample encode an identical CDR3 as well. The CDR3 protein is CASSPAGRNSNQPQHF. CDR3 DNA: TGTGCCAGCTCACCAGCGGGGCGCAATAGCAATCAGCCCCAGCATTTT. V is TRBV18 and J is TRBJ1-5, with D tentatively TRBD1 (5 bases). CDR1 and CDR2 from the germline V gene are KGHSH and LQKENI. V lost 2 bases and J lost 0, with 11 bases in between. This CDR3 is built from 16 residues.

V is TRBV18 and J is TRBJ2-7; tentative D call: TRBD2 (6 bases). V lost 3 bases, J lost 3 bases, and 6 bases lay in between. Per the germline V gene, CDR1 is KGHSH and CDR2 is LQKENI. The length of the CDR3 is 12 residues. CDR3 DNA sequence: TGTGCCAGCTCACCGGGGGGCTACGAGCAGTACTTC. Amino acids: CASSPGGYEQYF.

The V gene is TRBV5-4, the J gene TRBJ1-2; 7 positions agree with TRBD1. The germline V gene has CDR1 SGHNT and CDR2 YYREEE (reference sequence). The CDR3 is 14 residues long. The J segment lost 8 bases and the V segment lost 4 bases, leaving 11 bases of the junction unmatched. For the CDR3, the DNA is TGTGCCAGCAGCGAAATACAGGGGCCGGGGGGCTACACCTTC. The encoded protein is CASSEIQGPGGYTF.